What follows are 31 T cell receptor beta chains derived from one specimen sequenced in a study of blood T cell repertoires in COVID-19 (dated by TCRdb to the early 2020s). Library prep was done by the immunoSEQ multiplex PCR assay. This immuneACCESS table, as held by TCRdb, lists in-frame sequences with V and J called but not all clones. Of the missing ones, under half trace to an unresolved V gene in checked studies; the others have no known cause. This sample is represented by under 300,000 clones; around four fifths of them were singletons. The ten largest clones add up to more than 6% of the sample. The source material was peripheral blood. The receptors derive from a woman aged 60-75 years with active or convalescent COVID-19.

V gene TRBV2 combines with J gene TRBJ1-5; D call uncertain. V lost 4 bases, J lost 6 bases, and 7 bases lay in between. The CDR3 has 12 amino acids. The V gene's germline CDR1 is SNHLY and CDR2 FYNNEI. CDR3: CASSVEGQPQHF. The CDR3 DNA reads as TGTGCCAGCAGTGTGGAGGGTCAGCCCCAGCATTTT.

The V gene is TRBV3-1 (or the pseudogene TRBV3-2), the J gene TRBJ1-1; D may be TRBD1 (5 bases). This CDR3 region has 13 residues. Between the trimmed V and J ends, which lost 4 bases and 3 bases, there was a span of 9 bases. The V gene's germline CDR1 is LGHDT and CDR2 YNNKEL (reference sequence). CDR3 residues: CASSRAGDTEAFF. Here the CDR3 DNA reads TGTGCCAGCAGCCGGGCGGGGGACACTGAAGCTTTCTTT.

This clone is a singleton in its sample. This chain joins TRBV7-2 and TRBJ2-5; unclear D gene. The CDR3 extends over 15 amino acids. Trimming left V 5 bases short and J 5 bases short, with 18 bases between. CDR1 and CDR2 from the germline V gene are SGHTA and FQGNSA. The CDR3 nucleotides read TGTGCCAGCAGCCAGACGGGTGTTGTGTCTGAGACCCAGTACTTC. It codes for CASSQTGVVSETQYF.

This chain links TRBV9 with TRBJ2-3, with D possibly TRBD2 on 5 matching bases. V was clipped by 4 bases and J by 0 bases, with 15 bases between them. The CDR3 extends over 16 amino acids. Germline-derived CDR1 and CDR2 are SGDLS and YYNGEE. CDR3 in amino acids: CASSFREGSSTDTQYF. In DNA, the CDR3 is TGTGCCAGCAGCTTTCGTGAGGGATCTAGCACAGATACGCAGTATTTT.

The chain carries TRBV27 and TRBJ2-7, with a possible D match to TRBD2 (5 bases). The germline CDR1 and CDR2 sequences are MNHEY and SMNVEV (reference sequence). V was clipped by 6 bases and J by 3 bases, with 12 bases between them. There are 13 residues in the CDR3. The CDR3 protein is CASRPGIGYEQYV. The CDR3, as DNA: TGTGCCAGCAGACCCGGGATAGGCTACGAGCAGTACGTC.

V gene TRBV25-1 combines with J gene TRBJ1-2; TRBD1 agrees at 11 bases. V lost 3 bases to trimming and J lost 3 bases; unmatched junction nucleotides: 9. CDR3 length: 17 amino acids. The germline V gene has CDR1 MGHDK and CDR2 SYGVNS. The CDR3 DNA follows: TGTGCCAGCAGTGATAGAGGGGACAGGGGGATCTACTATGGCTACACCTTC. Its protein is CASSDRGDRGIYYGYTF.

The rearrangement joins TRBV4-1 to TRBJ1-4, with 8 bases fitting TRBD1. The CDR3 runs to 17 residues. With 4 bases clipped from V and 7 bases from J, the junction kept 14 bases outside the gene matches. The germline gives CDR1 MGHRA, CDR2 YSYEKL. This CDR3 is CASSLLPPGGSGEKLFF. In DNA, the CDR3 is TGCGCCAGCAGCCTCCTACCCCCAGGGGGCAGTGGTGAAAAACTGTTTTTT.

This chain connects TRBV29-1 to TRBJ1-2; 9 bases are shared with TRBD1. Trimming took 0 bases from V and 3 from J; bases not matched to a gene: 8. The CDR3 is 16 residues long. Germline CDR1 is SQVTM and CDR2 is ANQGSEA. The CDR3 loop is CSVEETGGVRDYGYTF. In nucleotides, the CDR3 is TGCAGCGTTGAAGAAACAGGGGGCGTTAGGGACTATGGCTACACCTTC.

This chain links TRBV19 with TRBJ1-5; D is uncertain. Germline V gene sequence: CDR1 LNHDA, CDR2 SQIVND (reference sequence). The germline V and J ends were trimmed by 4 bases and 0 bases, with 4 bases remaining between them. The CDR3 covers 13 residues. The CDR3 is CASSSDSNQPQHF. CDR3 DNA: TGTGCCAGTAGTAGCGATAGCAATCAGCCCCAGCATTTT.

The chain has TRBV11-3 and TRBJ2-1; the match to TRBD2 covers 9 bases. Trimming removed 1 base from V and 3 bases from J; junction bases left unmatched: 1. CDR3 length: 15 residues. Germline CDR1 and CDR2: SGHNT and YENEEA. CDR3 amino acids: CASSLASGNYNEQFF. CDR3 in DNA: TGTGCCAGCAGCTTAGCTAGCGGGAACTACAATGAGCAGTTCTTC.

This clone turned up a few times. The chain carries TRBV7-9 and TRBJ2-3, with 9 bases fitting TRBD2. J lost 2 bases, V lost 5 bases, and 5 bases had no gene match. CDR1 and CDR2 from the germline V gene are SEHNR and FQNEAQ (reference sequence). The CDR3 contains 15 residues. The CDR3: CASSGRLAVTDTQYF. The DNA of the CDR3 is TGTGCCAGCAGCGGCAGACTAGCGGTCACAGATACGCAGTATTTT.

V gene TRBV4-1 combines with J gene TRBJ1-1; D ambiguous. Per germline, CDR1 MGHRA and CDR2 YSYEKL. V was cut by 2 bases and J by 2 bases, with 18 bases left in between. The CDR3 runs to 17 residues. CDR3 in amino acids: CASSQPHLSRQNTEAFF. The CDR3 DNA reads TGCGCCAGCAGCCAACCGCACCTGTCCAGACAAAACACTGAAGCTTTCTTT.

The CDR3 reads CAWSVRGTGGNYGYTF. The CDR3 bases are TGTGCCTGGAGTGTACGGGGGACAGGGGGCAACTATGGCTACACCTTC. The J gene is TRBJ1-2, the V gene TRBV30; 12 bases fit TRBD1. This CDR3 has 16 residues. The germline gives CDR1 GTSNPN, CDR2 SVGIG (reference sequence). The ends lost 0 bases at V and 2 bases at J; junction bases unmatched: 4.

This chain joins TRBV14 and TRBJ2-3; a possible D gene is TRBD2 (7 bases). Germline V lookup: CDR1 SGHDN, CDR2 FVKESK. CDR3 length: 16 residues. V was clipped by 7 bases and J by 0 bases, with 17 bases between them. CDR3 residues: CASTKQGGASTDTQYF. For the CDR3, the DNA is TGTGCCAGCACCAAGCAAGGGGGGGCTAGCACAGATACGCAGTATTTT.

V usage is TRBV21-1 and J usage is TRBJ1-2; TRBD1 is the table's D call and was not checked against the DNA. TRBV21-1 is annotated as a pseudogene. The CDR3 is 14 amino acids. CDR3: CASSIRTGDYGYTF. In DNA, the CDR3 is TGTGCCAGCAGCATTCGGACAGGGGACTATGGCTACACCTTC.

V usage is TRBV19 and J usage is TRBJ1-6; D is undetermined. Germline V gene sequence: CDR1 LNHDA, CDR2 SQIVND (reference sequence). Trimming shortened V by 4 bases and J by 6 bases, and 7 bases separated the two germline ends. The CDR3 is made up of 13 amino acids. The CDR3 sequence is CASSKRVNSPLHF. Written as DNA, the CDR3 is TGTGCCAGTAGTAAAAGAGTTAATTCACCCCTCCACTTT.

V and J are TRBV4-2 and TRBJ1-5; D unresolved. Per the germline V gene, CDR1 is LGHNA and CDR2 is YNFKEQ. The CDR3 has 15 amino acids. Trimming shortened V by 0 bases and J by 5 bases, and 11 bases separated the two germline ends. The CDR3 spells CASSQDREFDQPQHF. The CDR3 DNA reads TGTGCCAGCAGCCAAGATCGGGAGTTTGATCAGCCCCAGCATTTT.

CDR3 in amino acids: CASSQFRTSAGNNEQFF. The CDR3 DNA reads as TGTGCCAGCAGCCAATTTAGAACTAGTGCAGGAAACAATGAGCAGTTCTTC. The V gene is TRBV4-2, the J gene TRBJ2-1; TRBD2 might be the D (5 bases). Germline assignment: CDR1 LGHNA and CDR2 YNFKEQ. The ends were cut back, 2 bases at V and 5 bases at J, with 19 bases in the middle. The CDR3 runs 17 residues.

The rearrangement joins TRBV7-9 to TRBJ2-7; 9 bases fit TRBD2. CDR3 length: 18 amino acids. Germline values: CDR1 SEHNR, CDR2 FQNEAQ (reference sequence). The junction had 14 bases not matched to a gene; V was cut back by 5 bases and J by 0 bases. For the CDR3, the DNA is TGTGCCAGCAGCCCCCGAGTTAGCGGGGGCCTCCTCTCCTACGAGCAGTACGTC. Encoded protein: CASSPRVSGGLLSYEQYV.

Remarks on this clone: An end of the junction does not agree with germline; a read error may underlie this. The chain has TRBV24-1 and TRBJ2-7, with 14 positions matching TRBD2. The CDR3 loop spans 14 amino acids. Looked up from germline, CDR1 is KGHDR and CDR2 is SFDVKD. The CDR3 sequence: CATSETGTSGRRYF. The CDR3 nucleotides read TGTGCCACCAGTGAAACCGGGACTAGCGGGAGACGGTATTTC.

This clone was counted once. The chain has TRBV19 and TRBJ2-1, with D maybe TRBD1 (5 bases). The CDR3 runs 16 residues. Germline lookup yields CDR1 LNHDA and CDR2 SQIVND (reference sequence). V lost 0 bases, J lost 6 bases, and 15 bases lay in between. The CDR3 DNA reads TGTGCCAGTAGTATAGATGCAGGGTGGGTAGGCAATGAGCAGTTCTTC. As protein: CASSIDAGWVGNEQFF.

The CDR3 DNA is TGTGCCAGTCGCGCCGTCTCTAGCACAGATACGCAGTATTTT. Translation gives CASRAVSSTDTQYF. This rearrangement joins TRBV11-3 to TRBJ2-3; D unresolved. The CDR3 totals 14 residues. V dropped 9 bases and J dropped 0 bases, with 13 bases sitting between them. Germline CDR1 reads SGHNT; CDR2 reads YENEEA.

The chain carries TRBV7-9 and TRBJ1-6; D is undetermined. The CDR3 extends over 15 amino acids. Trimming took 2 bases from V and 8 from J, leaving 13 bases between them. CDR1 SEHNR and CDR2 FQNEAQ come from the germline V gene (reference sequence). The chain's CDR3 is CASSLYLHGDSPLHF. The CDR3 region has the DNA TGTGCCAGCAGCTTATATCTCCACGGGGATTCACCCCTCCACTTT. The full variable domain, completed using reference TRBV7-9 and TRBJ1-6, is DTGVSQNPRHKITKRGQNVTFRCDPISEHNRLYWYRQTLGQGPEFLTYFQNEAQLEKSRLLSDRFSAERPKGSFSTLEIQRTEQGDSAMYLCASSLYLHGDSPLHFGNGTRLTVT.

This sequence joins TRBV30 and TRBJ1-5; TRBD1 agrees at 9 bases. Germline loops: CDR1 GTSNPN, CDR2 SVGIG (reference sequence). The CDR3 is made up of 15 amino acids. V lost 5 bases to trimming and J lost 3 bases; unmatched junction nucleotides: 8. For the CDR3, the DNA is TGTGCCTGGGGGACAGGGACAGGCCCCAATCAGCCCCAGCATTTT. Translating gives CAWGTGTGPNQPQHF.

The gene calls are TRBV6-5 and TRBJ1-6; TRBD1 aligns across 7 bases. Germline loops: CDR1 MNHEY, CDR2 SVGAGI. The junction had 7 bases not matched to a gene; V was cut back by 6 bases and J by 8 bases. The CDR3 runs to 14 residues. The CDR3 sequence is CASSIDRVYSPLHF. The DNA of the CDR3 is TGTGCCAGCAGCATAGACAGGGTATATTCACCCCTCCACTTT.

The chain uses TRBV12-3 or TRBV12-4 and TRBJ2-3, with D uncertain. Deletions cut 3 bases from V and 7 bases from J, with 8 bases between. CDR3 length: 12 residues. CDR3 sequence: CASSLSFYTQYF. Written as DNA, the CDR3 is TGTGCCAGCAGTTTGTCTTTCTATACGCAGTATTTT.

The chain links TRBV7-9 to TRBJ2-1; 16 positions match TRBD2. After removal of 1 base from V and 7 bases from J, the junction contained 7 bases not matched to a gene. There are 18 residues in the CDR3. The germline V gene has CDR1 SEHNR and CDR2 FQNEAQ (reference sequence). The CDR3 region is CASSLVGTSGRARNEQFF. The CDR3 coding sequence is TGTGCCAGCAGCTTAGTGGGGACTAGCGGGAGGGCCCGGAATGAGCAGTTCTTC.

The chain carries TRBV4-1 and TRBJ1-1; D unclear. V shed 11 bases and J shed 4 bases, with 11 bases lying between them. CDR1 is MGHRA, CDR2 YSYEKL, per germline. This CDR3 is built from 11 residues. The CDR3 protein is CAVGSGTEAFF. CDR3 nucleotide sequence: TGCGCCGTCGGTTCAGGCACTGAAGCTTTCTTT.

The V gene is TRBV5-5, the J gene TRBJ2-1, with 11 nucleotides matching TRBD2. The V gene's germline CDR1 is SGHKS and CDR2 YYEKEE (reference sequence). CDR3 length: 15 amino acids. The trim removed 4 bases at V and 9 bases at J, leaving 9 bases unmatched. In DNA form, the CDR3 reads TGTGCCAGCAGCATCGGAACTAGCGGGAGTGGTGAGCAGTTCTTC. It specifies CASSIGTSGSGEQFF.

The rearrangement joins TRBV28 to TRBJ1-5, with D possibly matching TRBD1 (6 bases). This CDR3 has 13 amino acids. Per the germline V gene, CDR1 is MDHEN and CDR2 is SYDVKM. V shed 7 bases and J shed 4 bases, with 11 bases lying between them. The CDR3 sequence is CASIGQINQPQHF. The CDR3 DNA follows: TGTGCCAGCATCGGACAGATAAATCAGCCCCAGCATTTT.

The chain combines TRBV28 with TRBJ1-1, with 7 bases aligning to TRBD1. The CDR3 extends over 15 amino acids. The V gene end was trimmed by 6 bases and the J gene end by 12 bases; junction bases not matched to a gene: 19. The V gene's germline CDR1 is MDHEN and CDR2 SYDVKM. CDR3: CASSGLNIQGPMTFF. DNA for the CDR3: TGTGCCAGCAGCGGCCTCAACATACAGGGGCCGATGACTTTCTTT.